Listed below are T cell receptor beta chains from one sample, sequenced in a study of early T cells in non-severe SARS-CoV-2 infection. TCRdb ran MiXCR on the 5' RACE reads and lists one entry per CDR3 protein. The data show tens of thousands of distinct CDR3 sequences, with 5.5% to 7.5% seen just once and 9.5% to 15% held by the top ten. Sequenced input: whole blood. The receptors stem from an adult who was a healthcare worker with PCR-confirmed SARS-CoV-2 infection or an uninfected control (not recorded which). The CDR3 runs from the conserved cysteine through the conserved F or W. The order of the fields is CDR3 length, clone size, J gene, D gene, V gene, CDR3 protein, CDR3 DNA. A D gene is named only where the DNA matches it firmly. The size of a clone is reported for some rows only, either as once, few or many, or as a class for expanded clones.

length: 12; size: few; J: TRBJ2-2; D: NA; V: TRBV6-5; CDR3: CASKSNTGELFF; DNA: TGTGCCAGCAAATCGAACACCGGGGAGCTGTTTTTT
length: 13; size: many; J: TRBJ2-1; D: NA; V: TRBV11-1; CDR3: CASSTIPYNEQFF; DNA: TGTGCCAGCAGCACCATCCCGTACAATGAGCAGTTCTTC
length: 13; size: NA; J: TRBJ2-5; D: NA; V: TRBV20-1; CDR3: CSAPERAKETQYF; DNA: TGCAGTGCACCAGAGCGGGCCAAAGAGACCCAGTACTTC
length: 15; size: NA; J: TRBJ1-1; D: TRBD1; V: TRBV3-1; CDR3: CASNLQGARSTEAFF; DNA: TGTGCCAGCAACCTCCAGGGGGCTAGGAGCACTGAAGCTTTCTTT
length: 12; size: NA; J: TRBJ2-1; D: NA; V: TRBV5-4; CDR3: CASSLGGYEQFF; DNA: TGTGCCAGCAGCTTAGGGGGGTATGAGCAGTTCTTC
length: 12; size: many; J: TRBJ2-1; D: NA; V: TRBV20-1; CDR3: CSAGGPYNEQFF; DNA: TGCAGTGCGGGCGGACCGTACAATGAGCAGTTCTTC
length: 14; size: NA; J: TRBJ2-5; D: TRBD1; V: TRBV10-2; CDR3: CASSPLTGDETQYF; DNA: TGCGCCAGCAGTCCCCTGACAGGGGACGAGACCCAGTACTTC
length: 15; size: many; J: TRBJ2-5; D: TRBD2; V: TRBV4-1; CDR3: CASSQALAAQETQYF; DNA: TGCGCCAGCAGCCAAGCTCTAGCGGCCCAAGAGACCCAGTACTTC
length: 10; size: NA; J: TRBJ2-7; D: NA; V: TRBV2; CDR3: CASSWGEQYF; DNA: TGTGCCAGCAGTTGGGGGGAGCAGTACTTC
length: 15; size: few; J: TRBJ1-4; D: NA; V: TRBV11-2; CDR3: CASSLQQAVNEKLFF; DNA: TGTGCCAGCAGCCTCCAACAGGCGGTTAATGAAAAACTGTTTTTT
length: 16; size: NA; J: TRBJ2-3; D: NA; V: TRBV28; CDR3: CASSLPLGGGVNTQYF; DNA: TGTGCCAGCAGTTTACCCCTAGGGGGGGGGGTGAATACGCAGTATTTT
length: 19; size: many; J: TRBJ2-3; D: NA; V: TRBV3-1; CDR3: CASSQDFGLRQGSTDTQYF; DNA: TGTGCCAGCAGCCAAGATTTCGGTCTTCGGCAGGGTAGCACAGATACGCAGTATTTT
length: 15; size: few; J: TRBJ2-2; D: NA; V: TRBV6-1; CDR3: CASSEETVNTGELFF; DNA: TGTGCCAGCAGTGAAGAGACGGTGAACACCGGGGAGCTGTTTTTT
length: 16; size: many; J: TRBJ2-7; D: NA; V: TRBV20-1; CDR3: CSARDSGPSLSYEQYF; DNA: TGCAGTGCTAGAGATTCTGGACCCAGCCTCTCCTACGAGCAGTACTTC
length: 14; size: few; J: TRBJ2-7; D: TRBD2; V: TRBV12-3/TRBV12-4; CDR3: CASSFLGQGGEQYF; DNA: TGTGCCAGCAGTTTCTTGGGGCAGGGAGGGGAGCAGTACTTC
length: 14; size: many; J: TRBJ2-7; D: NA; V: TRBV7-2; CDR3: CASSRPGMDYEQYF; DNA: TGTGCCAGCAGCCGGCCGGGGATGGACTACGAGCAGTACTTC
length: 12; size: NA; J: TRBJ2-7; D: NA; V: TRBV4-3; CDR3: CASSQEGGPQYF; DNA: TGCGCCAGCAGCCAAGAAGGGGGACCGCAGTACTTC
length: 14; size: many; J: TRBJ2-3; D: NA; V: TRBV10-1; CDR3: CASSNPQRPDTQYF; DNA: TGCGCCAGCAGTAATCCGCAACGGCCAGATACGCAGTATTTT
length: 13; size: many; J: TRBJ1-1; D: NA; V: TRBV12-3/TRBV12-4; CDR3: CASTPWGNTEAFF; DNA: TGTGCCAGCACCCCGTGGGGCAACACTGAAGCTTTCTTT
length: 12; size: few; J: TRBJ2-7; D: NA; V: TRBV29-1; CDR3: CSVEVETYEQYF; DNA: TGCAGCGTTGAAGTAGAGACCTACGAGCAGTACTTC
length: 16; size: few; J: TRBJ2-6; D: NA; V: TRBV6-1; CDR3: CASSEAGGRGANVLTF; DNA: TGTGCCAGCAGTGAAGCGGGGGGGCGCGGGGCCAACGTCCTGACTTTC
length: 13; size: NA; J: TRBJ1-1; D: NA; V: TRBV20-1; CDR3: CSARMDGNTEAFF; DNA: TGCAGTGCCCGCATGGACGGGAACACTGAAGCTTTCTTT
length: 15; size: many; J: TRBJ2-3; D: NA; V: TRBV20-1; CDR3: CSARDLGKSTDTQYF; DNA: TGCAGTGCTAGAGACCTGGGTAAAAGCACAGATACGCAGTATTTT
length: 17; size: many; J: TRBJ1-6; D: NA; V: TRBV4-1; CDR3: CASSQDRQPRGNSPLHF; DNA: TGCGCCAGCAGCCAGGACCGACAACCCAGAGGGAATTCACCCCTCCACTTT
length: 15; size: few; J: TRBJ1-1; D: NA; V: TRBV5-1; CDR3: CASSARQRGKTEAFF; DNA: TGCGCCAGCAGCGCCCGACAGAGAGGGAAGACTGAAGCTTTCTTT
length: 13; size: NA; J: TRBJ1-2; D: NA; V: TRBV10-3; CDR3: CAIKSVRSYGYTF; DNA: TGTGCCATCAAAAGCGTACGGAGCTATGGCTACACCTTC
length: 13; size: many; J: TRBJ2-1; D: NA; V: TRBV15; CDR3: CASRDMGSNEQFF; DNA: TGTGCCAGCCGGGACATGGGCTCCAATGAGCAGTTCTTC
length: 14; size: NA; J: TRBJ2-7; D: TRBD2; V: TRBV7-2; CDR3: CASSVGTGGYEQYF; DNA: TGTGCCAGCAGCGTGGGGACGGGGGGCTACGAGCAGTACTTC